This TCR beta chain was recorded in a study of T cell repertoires in aging, cancer and after chemotherapy. The CDR3 runs 14 residues. The V end was cut by 5 bases, the J end by 0 bases, with 8 bases between. Germline CDR1 MNHEY, CDR2 SVGEGT. The template was genomic DNA from peripheral blood, not RNA. In its sample, this clonotype is medium-sized. Rearranged V-D-J TRB sequences were amplified with a mixed TRB-A/B primer pool. In TCRdb, the multiplex PCR reads were re-called with MiXCR into one record per CDR3 protein. The sample has just under 1,500 distinct CDR3 sequences, roughly 30% seen once. The rearrangement links TRBV6-2 or TRBV6-3 to TRBJ2-1; no reliable D call. The sequence derives from a human donor with a solid tumor. Material for sequencing was blood. The CDR3 loop reads CASSDSLSYNEQFF. CDR3 sequence (DNA): TGTGCCAGCAGTGATAGTCTCTCCTACAATGAGCAGTTCTTC.